These 9 T cell receptor beta chains came from one sample sequenced in a study of shared clonotypes between healthy human individuals. Libraries were prepared by immunoSEQ multiplex PCR; TCRdb keeps only in-frame clonotypes and omits some of them. The table has over a million clones, around 82% seen once. The sequencing sample was made of memory CD4+ T cells from PBMCs. Subset defined: CD45RA-negative fraction. These receptors were taken from a man between 18 and 35 years old in good health. Some clones in this sample may be carry-over from other donors' samples.

This clone was recorded a few times. The V gene is TRBV28, the J gene TRBJ1-1, with D uncertain. Between the trimmed V and J ends, which lost 4 bases and 7 bases, there was a span of 10 bases. Germline V CDR1 and CDR2: MDHEN, SYDVKM. This CDR3 contains 12 residues. The CDR3 sequence is CASSSWRFEAFF. The CDR3 DNA reads as TGTGCCAGCAGTTCCTGGAGATTTGAAGCTTTCTTT. Full variable domain (rest looked up from reference TRBV28 and TRBJ1-1): DVKVTQSSRYLVKRTGEKVFLECVQDMDHENMFWYRQDPGLGLRLIYFSYDVKMKEKGDIPEGYSVSREKKERFSLILESASTNQTSMYLCASSSWRFEAFFGQGTRLTVV.

The gene calls are TRBV15 and TRBJ1-5; the D is unclear. The CDR3 runs 14 residues. Trimming stripped 0 bases from V and 4 bases from J, with 7 bases between. The V gene's germline CDR1 is LNHNV and CDR2 YYDKDF (reference sequence). CDR3 protein: CATSREGKNQPQHF. The CDR3 region has the DNA TGTGCCACCAGCAGAGAAGGAAAAAATCAGCCCCAGCATTTT.

The chain couples TRBV28 to TRBJ1-5, with D unresolved. The CDR3 consists of 16 residues. Trimming took 6 bases from V and 1 from J, leaving 16 bases between them. Per the germline V gene, CDR1 is MDHEN and CDR2 is SYDVKM. CDR3 nucleotide sequence: TGTGCCAGCAGCAAGGGTCCCATCGGGAGCAATCAGCCCCAGCATTTT. Its translation is CASSKGPIGSNQPQHF. Looking up the rest from reference TRBV28 and TRBJ1-5 gives the full variable domain: DVKVTQSSRYLVKRTGEKVFLECVQDMDHENMFWYRQDPGLGLRLIYFSYDVKMKEKGDIPEGYSVSREKKERFSLILESASTNQTSMYLCASSKGPIGSNQPQHFGDGTRLSIL.

Turning to this clone: With a much larger clone just one base away, this may be a read error. The sample holds other DNA sequences that translate to the same CDR3. J is TRBJ2-2 and V is TRBV29-1; maybe TRBD2 (5 bases). The length of the CDR3 is 16 residues. In germline, CDR1 is SQVTM, CDR2 ANQGSEA. The CDR3 sequence is CSVAVAALRNTGELFF. The DNA of the CDR3 is TGCAGCGTTGCGGTGGCGGCCCTGAGGAACACCGGGGAGCTGTTCTTT.

The chain has TRBV5-6 and TRBJ1-1, with D possibly matching TRBD1 (6 bases). Germline V gene sequence: CDR1 SGHDT, CDR2 YYEEEE. V was shortened by 1 base and J by 0 bases, with 13 bases between the two germline ends. This CDR3 is built from 16 residues. CDR3 sequence (DNA): TGTGCCAGCAGCTTGATAAAAGGGGGAGTGAACACTGAAGCTTTCTTT. Translated: CASSLIKGGVNTEAFF.

This chain connects TRBV11-2 to TRBJ2-7, with a weak D call TRBD2 (5 bases). Germline V CDR1 and CDR2: SGHAT, FQNNGV. With 3 bases removed from V and 6 bases from J, the gap between germline ends came to 15 bases. The CDR3 runs to 14 residues. Written as DNA, the CDR3 is TGTGCCAGCAGCTTTCCCCGGGATGCAGGCGAGCAGTACTTC. This translates into CASSFPRDAGEQYF.

V is TRBV5-8 and J is TRBJ2-3; D is ambiguous. Looked up from germline, CDR1 is SGHTS and CDR2 is YDEGEE. V lost 0 bases to trimming and J lost 1 base, with 9 bases between them. This CDR3 region has 15 residues. Here the CDR3 reads CASSLVGWGTDTQYF. The DNA for the CDR3 is TGTGCCAGCAGCTTGGTTGGGTGGGGCACAGATACGCAGTATTTT.

About this clone: A much larger clone differs from this one at a single base, so this may be a read error. This chain links TRBV7-3 with TRBJ2-1; D gene ambiguous. The CDR3 runs to 13 residues. The germline gives CDR1 SGHTA, CDR2 FQGTGA. The chain's CDR3 is CASSYDSHNEQFF. The CDR3 DNA follows: TGTGCCAGCAGCTATGACTCCCACAATGAGCAGTTCTTC.

The gene calls are TRBV27 and TRBJ2-4, with TRBD2 matching 13 bases. Germline V gene data show CDR1 as MNHEY and CDR2 as SMNVEV (reference sequence). The CDR3 covers 20 residues. With 10 bases clipped from V and 0 bases from J, the junction kept 18 bases outside the gene matches. The CDR3 region is CATPRRATSGRPSAKNIQYF. The CDR3 DNA reads TGTGCCACCCCCCGACGGGCGACTAGCGGGAGGCCCTCAGCCAAAAACATTCAGTACTTC.